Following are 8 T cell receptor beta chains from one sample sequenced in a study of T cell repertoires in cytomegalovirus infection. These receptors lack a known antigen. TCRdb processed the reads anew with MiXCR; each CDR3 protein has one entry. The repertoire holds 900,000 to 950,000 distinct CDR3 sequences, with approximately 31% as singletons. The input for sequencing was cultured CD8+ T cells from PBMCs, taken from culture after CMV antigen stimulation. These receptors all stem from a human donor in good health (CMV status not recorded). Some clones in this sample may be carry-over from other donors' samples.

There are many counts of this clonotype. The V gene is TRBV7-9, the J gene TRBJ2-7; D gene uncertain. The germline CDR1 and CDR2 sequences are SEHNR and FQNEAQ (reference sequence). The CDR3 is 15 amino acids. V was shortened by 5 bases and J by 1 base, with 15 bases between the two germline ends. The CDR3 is CASSPPAALSYEQYV. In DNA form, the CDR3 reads TGTGCCAGCAGCCCACCGGCAGCTTTATCCTACGAGCAGTACGTC.

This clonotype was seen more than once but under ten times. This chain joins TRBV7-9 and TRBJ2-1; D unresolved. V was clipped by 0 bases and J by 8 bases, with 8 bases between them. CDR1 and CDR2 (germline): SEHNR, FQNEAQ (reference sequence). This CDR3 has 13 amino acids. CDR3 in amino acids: CASSLARRYEQFF. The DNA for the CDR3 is TGTGCCAGCAGCTTAGCCCGTAGGTATGAGCAGTTCTTC. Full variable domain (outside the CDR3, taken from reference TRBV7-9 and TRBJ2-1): DTGVSQNPRHKITKRGQNVTFRCDPISEHNRLYWYRQTLGQGPEFLTYFQNEAQLEKSRLLSDRFSAERPKGSFSTLEIQRTEQGDSAMYLCASSLARRYEQFFGPGTRLTVL.

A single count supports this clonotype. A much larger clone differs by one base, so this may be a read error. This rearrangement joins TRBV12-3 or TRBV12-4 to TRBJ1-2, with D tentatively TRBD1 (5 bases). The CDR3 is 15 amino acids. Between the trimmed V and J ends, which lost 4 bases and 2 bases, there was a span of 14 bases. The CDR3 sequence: CASSSSRQKNYGYTF. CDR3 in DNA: TGTGCCAGCAGTTCAAGCAGACAGAAGAACTATGGCTACACCTTC.

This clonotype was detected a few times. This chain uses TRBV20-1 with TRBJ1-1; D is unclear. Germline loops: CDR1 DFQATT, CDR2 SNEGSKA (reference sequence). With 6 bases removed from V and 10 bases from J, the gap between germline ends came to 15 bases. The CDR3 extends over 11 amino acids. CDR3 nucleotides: TGCAGTGCATCTGGGGTTTTTGGAGCTTTCTTT. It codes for CSASGVFGAFF.

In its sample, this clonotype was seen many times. In DNA, the CDR3 is TGTGCCAGCAGCTTAGGAGCGCAGGGGGCGAACACTGAAGCTTTCTTT. Its translation is CASSLGAQGANTEAFF. This sequence joins TRBV7-2 and TRBJ1-1, with 8 nucleotides matching TRBD1. The CDR3 runs 16 residues. From germline, CDR1 is SGHTA and CDR2 FQGNSA. The junction had 5 bases not matched to a gene; V was cut back by 1 base and J by 1 base. The entire variable domain, with the rest obtained from reference TRBV7-2 and TRBJ1-1, is as follows: GAGVSQSPSNKVTEKGKDVELRCDPISGHTALYWYRQSLGQGLEFLIYFQGNSAPDKSGLPSDRFSAERTGGSVSTLTIQRTQQEDSAVYLCASSLGAQGANTEAFFGQGTRLTVV.

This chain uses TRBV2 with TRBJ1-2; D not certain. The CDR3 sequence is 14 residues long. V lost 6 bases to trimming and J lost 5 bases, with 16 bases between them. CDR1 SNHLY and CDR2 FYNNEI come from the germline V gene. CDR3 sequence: CASSLTRLGYGYTF. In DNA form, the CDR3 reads TGTGCCAGCAGCCTCACAAGGCTAGGATATGGCTACACCTTC.

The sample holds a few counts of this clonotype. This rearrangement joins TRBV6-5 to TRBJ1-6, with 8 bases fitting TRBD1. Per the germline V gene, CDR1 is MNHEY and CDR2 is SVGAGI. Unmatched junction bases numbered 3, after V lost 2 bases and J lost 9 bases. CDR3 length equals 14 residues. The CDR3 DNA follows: TGTGCCAGCAGTTACGACGGACAGGGTTCACCCCTCCACTTT. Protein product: CASSYDGQGSPLHF.

CDR3 sequence reads: CASSIGLSGNEQFF. The CDR3 DNA reads TGTGCCAGTAGTATCGGCCTTTCTGGCAATGAGCAGTTCTTC. V usage is TRBV19 and J usage is TRBJ2-1; D call uncertain. Germline CDR1 and CDR2: LNHDA and SQIVND (reference sequence). The germline V and J ends were trimmed by 3 bases and 6 bases, with 12 bases remaining between them. This CDR3 has 14 amino acids.